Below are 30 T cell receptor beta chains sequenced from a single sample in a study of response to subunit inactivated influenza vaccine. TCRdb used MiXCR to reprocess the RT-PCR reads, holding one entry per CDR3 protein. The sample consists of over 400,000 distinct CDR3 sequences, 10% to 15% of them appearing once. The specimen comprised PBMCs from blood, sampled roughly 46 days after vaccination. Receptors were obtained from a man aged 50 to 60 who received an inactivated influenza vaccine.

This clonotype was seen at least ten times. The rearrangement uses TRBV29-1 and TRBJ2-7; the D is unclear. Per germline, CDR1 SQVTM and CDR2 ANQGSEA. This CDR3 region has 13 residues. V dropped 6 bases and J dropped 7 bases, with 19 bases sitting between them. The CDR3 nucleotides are TGCAGCGTAATGGACCGCCAAGCCAGGGAGCAGTACTTC. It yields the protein CSVMDRQAREQYF.

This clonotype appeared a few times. The CDR3 DNA is TGCAGTGCTAGGGACCTGGGACTAGCGGACACCGGGGAGCTGTTTTTT. As protein: CSARDLGLADTGELFF. The rearrangement joins TRBV20-1 to TRBJ2-2; TRBD2 agrees at 11 bases. J was trimmed by 3 bases and V by 3 bases; bases with no gene match: 6. Germline CDR1 reads DFQATT; CDR2 reads SNEGSKA (reference sequence). The CDR3 length is 16 residues.

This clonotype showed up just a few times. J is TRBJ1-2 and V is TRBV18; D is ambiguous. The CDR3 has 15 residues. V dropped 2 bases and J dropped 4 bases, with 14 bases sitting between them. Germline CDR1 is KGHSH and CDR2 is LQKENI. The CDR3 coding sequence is TGTGCCAGCTCACCAGGTACCGGGTGGGCCTATGGCTACACCTTC. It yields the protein CASSPGTGWAYGYTF.

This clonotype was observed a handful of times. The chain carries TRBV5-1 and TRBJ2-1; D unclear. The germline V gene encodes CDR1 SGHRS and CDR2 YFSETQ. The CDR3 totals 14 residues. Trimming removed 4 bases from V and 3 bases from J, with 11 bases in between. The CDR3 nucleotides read TGCGCCAGCAGCCTAGGAAGGATCTACAATGAGCAGTTCTTC. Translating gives CASSLGRIYNEQFF.

This CDR3 reads CASSQRTGGLSGYTF. In nucleotides, the CDR3 is TGTGCCAGCAGCCAGCGGACAGGGGGCCTAAGTGGCTACACCTTC. The rearrangement uses TRBV3-1 and TRBJ1-2; 11 positions agree with TRBD1. Germline V gene sequence: CDR1 LGHDT, CDR2 YNNKEL (reference sequence). The V segment lost 3 bases and the J segment 7 bases; nucleotides outside the gene matches: 7. The CDR3 has 15 residues.

As DNA, the CDR3 is TGTGCCAGCAGCTTTACCGGGACTAGCGGCACCTACGAGCAGTACTTC. This translates into CASSFTGTSGTYEQYF. This sequence joins TRBV7-2 and TRBJ2-7; TRBD2 matches at 11 bases. The ends lost 3 bases at V and 2 bases at J; junction bases unmatched: 6. The germline V gene encodes CDR1 SGHTA and CDR2 FQGNSA. There are 16 residues in the CDR3.

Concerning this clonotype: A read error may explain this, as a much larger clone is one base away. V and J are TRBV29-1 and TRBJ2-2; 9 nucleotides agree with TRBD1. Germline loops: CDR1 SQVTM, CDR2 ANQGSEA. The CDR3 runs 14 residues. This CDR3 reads CGVRQGANTGELFF. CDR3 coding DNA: TGCGGCGTTAGACAGGGGGCGAACACCGGGGAGCTGTTTTTT.

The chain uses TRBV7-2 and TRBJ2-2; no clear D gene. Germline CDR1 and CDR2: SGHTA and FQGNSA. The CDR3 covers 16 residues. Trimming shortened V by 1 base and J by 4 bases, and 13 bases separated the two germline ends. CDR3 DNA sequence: TGTGCCAGCAGCTTAGTTAAAGGAATGGGCACCGGGGAGCTGTTTTTT. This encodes CASSLVKGMGTGELFF.

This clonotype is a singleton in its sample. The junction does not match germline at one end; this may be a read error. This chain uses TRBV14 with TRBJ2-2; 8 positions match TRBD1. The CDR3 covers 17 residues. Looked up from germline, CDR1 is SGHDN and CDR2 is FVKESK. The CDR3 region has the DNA TGTCCCAGCAGCCAAGATCTAAGGACAGGGAAGACCGGGGAGCTGTTTTTT. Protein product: CPSSQDLRTGKTGELFF.

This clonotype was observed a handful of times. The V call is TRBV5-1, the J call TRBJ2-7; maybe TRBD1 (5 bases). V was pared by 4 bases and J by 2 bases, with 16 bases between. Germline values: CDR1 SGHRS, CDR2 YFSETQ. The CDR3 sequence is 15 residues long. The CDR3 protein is CASSRLQGTPYEQYF. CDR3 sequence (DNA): TGCGCCAGCAGCCGTCTCCAGGGAACCCCCTACGAGCAGTACTTC.

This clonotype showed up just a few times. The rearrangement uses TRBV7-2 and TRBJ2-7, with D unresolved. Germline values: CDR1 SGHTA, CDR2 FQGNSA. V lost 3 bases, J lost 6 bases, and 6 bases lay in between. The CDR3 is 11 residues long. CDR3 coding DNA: TGTGCCAGCAGCTTCCAGACCGAGCAGTACTTC. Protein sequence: CASSFQTEQYF. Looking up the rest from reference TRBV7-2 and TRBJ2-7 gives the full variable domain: GAGVSQSPSNKVTEKGKDVELRCDPISGHTALYWYRQSLGQGLEFLIYFQGNSAPDKSGLPSDRFSAERTGGSVSTLTIQRTQQEDSAVYLCASSFQTEQYFGPGTRLTVT.

The chain's CDR3 is CASSFRPSSDASGNTIYF. CDR3 in DNA: TGCGCCAGCAGCTTCAGGCCCTCTTCGGACGCCTCTGGAAACACCATATATTTT. The chain couples TRBV5-1 to TRBJ1-3; D unclear. CDR1 and CDR2 from the germline V gene are SGHRS and YFSETQ. The CDR3 length is 18 residues. Deletions cut 2 bases from V and 0 bases from J, with 18 bases between.

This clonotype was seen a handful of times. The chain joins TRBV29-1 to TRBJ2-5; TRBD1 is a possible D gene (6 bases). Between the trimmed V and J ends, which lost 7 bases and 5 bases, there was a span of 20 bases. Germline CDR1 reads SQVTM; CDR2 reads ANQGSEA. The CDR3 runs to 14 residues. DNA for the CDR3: TGCAGCGCCCGGTACAGGGACCGTTGGGAGACCCAGTACTTC. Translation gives CSARYRDRWETQYF.

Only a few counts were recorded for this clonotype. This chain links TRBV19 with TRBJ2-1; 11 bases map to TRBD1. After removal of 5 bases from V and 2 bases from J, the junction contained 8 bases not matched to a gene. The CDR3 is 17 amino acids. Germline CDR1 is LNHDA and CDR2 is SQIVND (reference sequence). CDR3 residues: CASSFRPGQGAYNEQFF. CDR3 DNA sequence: TGTGCCAGTAGTTTTCGTCCGGGACAGGGGGCCTACAATGAGCAGTTCTTC.

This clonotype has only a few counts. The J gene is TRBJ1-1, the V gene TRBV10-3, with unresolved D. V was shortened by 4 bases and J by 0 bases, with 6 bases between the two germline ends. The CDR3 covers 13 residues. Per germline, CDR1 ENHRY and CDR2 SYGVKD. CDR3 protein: CAISGTVNTEAFF. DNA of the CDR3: TGTGCCATCAGTGGGACGGTGAACACTGAAGCTTTCTTT.

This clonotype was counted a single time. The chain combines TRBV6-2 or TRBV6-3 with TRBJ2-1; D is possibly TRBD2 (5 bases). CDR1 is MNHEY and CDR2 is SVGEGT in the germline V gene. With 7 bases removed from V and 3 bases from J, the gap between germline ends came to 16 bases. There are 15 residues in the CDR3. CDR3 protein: CASTRRTGSYNEQFF. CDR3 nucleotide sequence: TGTGCCAGCACCCGCCGGACTGGCAGCTACAATGAGCAGTTCTTC.

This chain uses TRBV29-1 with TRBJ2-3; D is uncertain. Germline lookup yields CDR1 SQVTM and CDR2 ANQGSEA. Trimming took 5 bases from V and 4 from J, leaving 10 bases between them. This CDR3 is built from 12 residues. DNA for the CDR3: TGCAGCGTTAGTCCCGGGCCAGATACGCAGTATTTT. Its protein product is CSVSPGPDTQYF.

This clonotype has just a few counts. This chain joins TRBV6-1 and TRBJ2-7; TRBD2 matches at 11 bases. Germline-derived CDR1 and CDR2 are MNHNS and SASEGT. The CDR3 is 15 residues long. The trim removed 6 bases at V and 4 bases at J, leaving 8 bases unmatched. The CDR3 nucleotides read TGTGCCAGCAGACCCTTTAGCGGGAGGGCTTACGAGCAGTACTTC. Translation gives CASRPFSGRAYEQYF.

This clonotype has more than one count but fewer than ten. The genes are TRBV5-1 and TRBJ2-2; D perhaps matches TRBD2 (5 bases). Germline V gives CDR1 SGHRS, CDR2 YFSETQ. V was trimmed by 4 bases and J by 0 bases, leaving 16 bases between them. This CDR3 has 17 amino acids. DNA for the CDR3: TGCGCCAGCAGCCCCGGGGTGGCAGGAGCGAACACCGGGGAGCTGTTTTTT. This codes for CASSPGVAGANTGELFF.

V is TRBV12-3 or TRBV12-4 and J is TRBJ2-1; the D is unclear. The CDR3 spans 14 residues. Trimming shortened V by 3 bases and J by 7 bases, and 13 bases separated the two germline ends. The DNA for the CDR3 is TGTGCCAGCAGTTTTGGGATTAGTTTGAATGAGCAGTTCTTC. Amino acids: CASSFGISLNEQFF.

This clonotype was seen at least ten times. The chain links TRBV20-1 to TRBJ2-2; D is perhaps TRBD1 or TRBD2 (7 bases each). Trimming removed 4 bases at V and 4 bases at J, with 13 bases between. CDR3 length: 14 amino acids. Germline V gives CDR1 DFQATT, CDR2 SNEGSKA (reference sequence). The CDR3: CSATRGGSTGELFF. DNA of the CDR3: TGCAGTGCTACCAGGGGGGGGTCCACCGGGGAGCTGTTTTTT.

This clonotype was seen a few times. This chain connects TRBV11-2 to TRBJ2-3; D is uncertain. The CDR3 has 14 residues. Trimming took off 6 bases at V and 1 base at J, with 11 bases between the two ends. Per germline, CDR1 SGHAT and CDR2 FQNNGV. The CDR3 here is CASSLWQGTDTQYF. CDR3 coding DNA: TGTGCCAGCAGTCTATGGCAAGGCACAGATACGCAGTATTTT.

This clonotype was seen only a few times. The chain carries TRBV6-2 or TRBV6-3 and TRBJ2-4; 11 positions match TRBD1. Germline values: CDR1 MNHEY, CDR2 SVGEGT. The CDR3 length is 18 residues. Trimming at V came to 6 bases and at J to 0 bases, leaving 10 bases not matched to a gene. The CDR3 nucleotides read TGTGCCAGCAGCACTCCGGACAGGGGGCCAGTAGCCAAAAACATTCAGTACTTC. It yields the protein CASSTPDRGPVAKNIQYF.

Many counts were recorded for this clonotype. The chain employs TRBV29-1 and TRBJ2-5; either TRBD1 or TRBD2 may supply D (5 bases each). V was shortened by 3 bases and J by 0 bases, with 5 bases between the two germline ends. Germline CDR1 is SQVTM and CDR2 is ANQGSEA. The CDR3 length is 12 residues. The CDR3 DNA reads TGCAGCGTTGAGGGGGACCAAGAGACCCAGTACTTC. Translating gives CSVEGDQETQYF.

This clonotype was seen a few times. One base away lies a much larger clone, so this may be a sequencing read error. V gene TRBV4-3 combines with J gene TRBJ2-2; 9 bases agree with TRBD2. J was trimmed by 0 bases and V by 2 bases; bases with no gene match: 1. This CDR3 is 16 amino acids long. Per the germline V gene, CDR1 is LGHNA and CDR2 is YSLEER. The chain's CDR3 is CASSQRLAANTGELFF. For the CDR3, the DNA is TGCGCCAGCAGCCAAAGACTAGCGGCGAACACCGGGGAGCTGTTTTTT.

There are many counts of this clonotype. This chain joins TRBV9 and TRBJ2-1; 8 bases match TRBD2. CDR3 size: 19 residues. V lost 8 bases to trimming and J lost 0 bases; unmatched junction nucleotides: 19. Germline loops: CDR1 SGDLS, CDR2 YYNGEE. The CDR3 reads CASKSSGGRGGASYNEQFF. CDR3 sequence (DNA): TGTGCCAGTAAATCATCCGGGGGTCGGGGGGGAGCCTCCTACAATGAGCAGTTCTTC.

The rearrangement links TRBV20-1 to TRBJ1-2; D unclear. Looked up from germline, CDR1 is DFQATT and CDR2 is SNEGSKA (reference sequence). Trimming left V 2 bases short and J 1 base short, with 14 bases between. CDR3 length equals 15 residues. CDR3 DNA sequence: TGCAGTGCTAGACAACTTCCAAGTCTTAACTATGGCTACACCTTC. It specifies CSARQLPSLNYGYTF.

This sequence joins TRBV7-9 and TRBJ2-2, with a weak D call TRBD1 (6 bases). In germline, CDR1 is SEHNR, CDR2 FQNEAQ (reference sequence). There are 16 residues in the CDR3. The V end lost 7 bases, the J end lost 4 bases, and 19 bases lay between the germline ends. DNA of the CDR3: TGTGCCAGCATCCCTTGGGGGCCCTCAGGCACCGGGGAGCTGTTTTTT. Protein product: CASIPWGPSGTGELFF.

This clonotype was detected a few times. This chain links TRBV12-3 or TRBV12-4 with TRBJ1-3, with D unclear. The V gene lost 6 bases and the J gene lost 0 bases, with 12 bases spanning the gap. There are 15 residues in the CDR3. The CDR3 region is CASSPDQFSGNTIYF. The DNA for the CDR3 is TGTGCCAGCAGCCCCGACCAATTCTCTGGAAACACCATATATTTT.

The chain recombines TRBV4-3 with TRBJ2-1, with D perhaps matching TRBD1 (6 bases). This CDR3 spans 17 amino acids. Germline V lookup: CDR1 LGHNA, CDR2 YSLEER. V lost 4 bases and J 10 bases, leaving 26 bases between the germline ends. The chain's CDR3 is CASSRDMNPGRLEEQFF. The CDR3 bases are TGCGCCAGCAGCCGGGACATGAACCCGGGACGCCTTGAGGAGCAGTTCTTC.